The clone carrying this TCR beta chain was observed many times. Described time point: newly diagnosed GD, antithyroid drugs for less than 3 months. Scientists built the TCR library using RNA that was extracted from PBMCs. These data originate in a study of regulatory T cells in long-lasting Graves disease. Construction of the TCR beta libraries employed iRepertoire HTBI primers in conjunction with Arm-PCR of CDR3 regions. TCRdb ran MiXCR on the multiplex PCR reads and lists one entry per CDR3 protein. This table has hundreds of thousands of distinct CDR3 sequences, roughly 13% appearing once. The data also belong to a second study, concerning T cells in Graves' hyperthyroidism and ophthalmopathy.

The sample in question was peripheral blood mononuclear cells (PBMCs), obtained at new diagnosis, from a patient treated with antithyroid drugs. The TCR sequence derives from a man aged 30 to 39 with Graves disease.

In DNA form, the CDR3 reads TGCAGTGCCCCCTCGGGGATCGGCACTGAAGCTTTCTTT. This encodes CSAPSGIGTEAFF. The genes are TRBV20-1 and TRBJ1-1; D unclear. The CDR3 has 13 residues. V lost 6 bases, J lost 4 bases, and 15 bases lay in between. From germline, CDR1 is DFQATT and CDR2 SNEGSKA (reference sequence).